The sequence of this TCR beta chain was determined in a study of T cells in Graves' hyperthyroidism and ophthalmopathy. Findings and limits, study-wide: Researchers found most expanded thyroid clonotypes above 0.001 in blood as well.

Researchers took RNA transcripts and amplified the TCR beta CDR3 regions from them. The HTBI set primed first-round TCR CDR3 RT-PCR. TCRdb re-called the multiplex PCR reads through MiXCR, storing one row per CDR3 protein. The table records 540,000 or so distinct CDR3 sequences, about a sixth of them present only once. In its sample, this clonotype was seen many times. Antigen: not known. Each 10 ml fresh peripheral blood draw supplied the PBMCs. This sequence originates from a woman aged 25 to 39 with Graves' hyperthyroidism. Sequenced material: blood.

The CDR3, as DNA: TGTGCCAGCAGCGCTCGGTACTGGAACACTGAAGCTTTCTTT. Amino acid sequence: CASSARYWNTEAFF. The V and J genes are TRBV7-9 and TRBJ1-1; D is ambiguous. This CDR3 region has 14 residues. V gave up 5 bases and J gave up 1 base, with 11 bases separating them. Germline CDR1 is SEHNR and CDR2 is FQNEAQ (reference sequence).